Following are 23 T cell receptor beta chains from one sample sequenced in a study of blood T cell repertoires in COVID-19. Here immunoSEQ multiplex PCR was the method, and the copy in TCRdb shows in-frame clones only, minus some. The sample has about 240,000 clones, 85% to 90% seen once. The sample taken for sequencing was peripheral blood. The origin of the receptors is a woman aged 45-65 years with COVID-19, enrolled during active disease.

The V call is TRBV7-2, the J call TRBJ1-1; D uncertain. The CDR3 extends over 12 amino acids. The germline V gene encodes CDR1 SGHTA and CDR2 FQGNSA. V lost 1 base and J lost 11, with 11 bases in between. In DNA, the CDR3 is TGTGCCAGCAGCTTAGATCGCGGGTTGGCTTTCTTT. Residues: CASSLDRGLAFF.

The rearrangement uses TRBV21-1 and TRBJ1-1; the table gives TRBD1 as D, unverified against the DNA. TRBV21-1 is a pseudogene. This CDR3 has 14 amino acids. The CDR3 DNA reads TGTGCCAGCAGCATGGGGACAGGGGTCACTGAAGCTTTCTTT. As protein: CASSMGTGVTEAFF.

This clone was found once. V and J are TRBV28 and TRBJ1-1, with D possibly matching TRBD1 (6 bases). Germline V gene sequence: CDR1 MDHEN, CDR2 SYDVKM. This CDR3 is 15 amino acids long. V was pared by 3 bases and J by 3 bases, with 14 bases between. CDR3 region: CASSLSRGKHTEAFF. The CDR3, as DNA: TGTGCCAGCAGTTTGAGCAGGGGAAAGCACACTGAAGCTTTCTTT.

J is TRBJ2-1 and V is TRBV3-1 (or the pseudogene TRBV3-2), with 14 bases aligning to TRBD2. After removal of 6 bases from V and 3 bases from J, the junction contained 4 bases not matched to a gene. In germline, CDR1 is LGHDT, CDR2 YNNKEL (reference sequence). This CDR3 region has 16 residues. The CDR3 loop reads CASSPTSGGVYNEQFF. The DNA of the CDR3 is TGTGCCAGCAGTCCGACTAGCGGGGGGGTCTACAATGAGCAGTTCTTC.

The chain joins TRBV24-1 to TRBJ2-3; 13 bases match TRBD2. The V gene's germline CDR1 is KGHDR and CDR2 SFDVKD. The CDR3 covers 18 residues. Germline trimming cut 3 bases from V and 2 bases from J; bases unmatched to any gene: 7. This CDR3 is CATSDPGLAGATTDTQYF. The CDR3 DNA follows: TGTGCCACCAGTGATCCTGGACTAGCGGGGGCTACCACAGATACGCAGTATTTT.

The rearrangement joins TRBV6-2 or TRBV6-3 to TRBJ1-5; weak D call: TRBD1 (5 bases). Germline values: CDR1 MNHEY, CDR2 SVGEGT. The CDR3 loop spans 12 amino acids. Trimming took 6 bases from V and 7 from J, leaving 10 bases between them. This CDR3 is CASSRTGQPQHF. The CDR3 bases are TGTGCCAGCAGCCGAACAGGACAGCCCCAGCATTTT.

The chain combines TRBV2 with TRBJ2-4; maybe TRBD1 (6 bases). This CDR3 region has 14 residues. Trimming took off 3 bases at V and 10 bases at J, with 16 bases between the two ends. CDR1 is SNHLY, CDR2 FYNNEI, per germline. CDR3 region: CASSETGLGSIQYF. CDR3 nucleotides: TGTGCCAGCAGTGAGACAGGCTTGGGGTCGATTCAGTACTTC.

The chain combines TRBV5-8 with TRBJ2-1; D perhaps matches TRBD2 (7 bases). The V end was cut by 4 bases, the J end by 9 bases, with 14 bases between. The CDR3 runs to 13 residues. Germline V gene lookup returns CDR1 SGHTS and CDR2 YDEGEE. CDR3 sequence (DNA): TGTGCCAGCAGCCCCACAGGGAGGGCTGAGCAGTTCTTC. Translating it yields CASSPTGRAEQFF.

The V call is TRBV6-5, the J call TRBJ1-5; TRBD1 aligns across 10 bases. The CDR3 is 13 residues long. V shed 6 bases and J 6 bases; nucleotides not matched to a gene: 2. Germline V gene sequence: CDR1 MNHEY, CDR2 SVGAGI. CDR3: CASSRDRGQPQHF. In DNA, the CDR3 is TGTGCCAGCAGCCGGGACAGGGGTCAGCCCCAGCATTTT.

This rearrangement joins TRBV10-3 to TRBJ2-1, with TRBD1 as a possible D gene (5 bases). The CDR3 extends over 12 amino acids. Germline-derived CDR1 and CDR2 are ENHRY and SYGVKD. The V end was cut by 9 bases, the J end by 10 bases, with 16 bases between. The CDR3 here is CAIRQGAGEQFF. The CDR3 DNA reads as TGTGCCATTCGACAAGGGGCTGGAGAGCAGTTCTTC.

This chain uses TRBV5-1 with TRBJ2-3; D might be TRBD2 (5 bases). Between the trimmed V and J ends, which lost 0 bases and 6 bases, there was a span of 11 bases. The CDR3 is 14 residues long. Germline lookup yields CDR1 SGHRS and CDR2 YFSETQ. In DNA, the CDR3 is TGCGCCAGCAGCTTGGAGACTACCCAGGATACGCAGTATTTT. This codes for CASSLETTQDTQYF.

The V and J genes are TRBV5-5 and TRBJ1-4; tentative D call: TRBD1 (5 bases). The CDR3 runs to 16 residues. V lost 1 base and J 4 bases, leaving 14 bases between the germline ends. Looked up from germline, CDR1 is SGHKS and CDR2 is YYEKEE (reference sequence). CDR3 nucleotides: TGTGCCAGCAGCTTGATTATACAGGCCTTTAATGAAAAACTGTTTTTT. It is translated as CASSLIIQAFNEKLFF. The full variable domain, its missing parts supplied by reference TRBV5-5 and TRBJ1-4, is DAGVTQSPTHLIKTRGQQVTLRCSPISGHKSVSWYQQVLGQGPQFIFQYYEKEERGRGNFPDRFSARQFPNYSSELNVNALLLGDSALYLCASSLIIQAFNEKLFFGSGTQLSVL.

This chain joins TRBV2 and TRBJ2-5, with TRBD2 identical over 7 bases. V dropped 6 bases and J dropped 5; count of bases not matched to a gene: 9. The CDR3 sequence is 14 residues long. Germline CDR1 SNHLY, CDR2 FYNNEI. The CDR3 DNA reads as TGTGCCAGCAGGGGGAGCGGGACCGGGGAGACCCAGTACTTC. This gives the protein CASRGSGTGETQYF.

This chain links TRBV28 with TRBJ2-7; the D gene is possibly TRBD2 (6 bases). Trimming cost V 11 bases and J 6 bases, with 20 bases left between them. The CDR3 is 13 residues long. Germline V gene data show CDR1 as MDHEN and CDR2 as SYDVKM. The CDR3 nucleotides read TGTGCCGGAGCCCAGGGAGGACGGGTCGAGCAGTACTTC. Its protein product is CAGAQGGRVEQYF. The variable domain in full, completed from reference TRBV28 and TRBJ2-7, reads DVKVTQSSRYLVKRTGEKVFLECVQDMDHENMFWYRQDPGLGLRLIYFSYDVKMKEKGDIPEGYSVSREKKERFSLILESASTNQTSMYLCAGAQGGRVEQYFGPGTRLTVT.

The chain combines TRBV11-3 with TRBJ1-1; D is ambiguous. The V gene lost 1 base and the J gene lost 6 bases, with 6 bases spanning the gap. The CDR3 has 12 residues. CDR1 is SGHNT, CDR2 YENEEA, per germline. Here the CDR3 DNA reads TGTGCCAGCAGCTTAGGGAGATCTGAAGCTTTCTTT. Translation: CASSLGRSEAFF. Full variable domain (remainder filled in from reference TRBV11-3 and TRBJ1-1): EAGVVQSPRYKIIEKKQPVAFWCNPISGHNTLYWYLQNLGQGPELLIRYENEEAVDDSQLPKDRFSAERLKGVDSTLKIQPAELGDSAVYLCASSLGRSEAFFGQGTRLTVV.

The chain recombines TRBV7-2 with TRBJ2-7, with D possibly TRBD1 on 6 matching bases. Trimming took 4 bases from V and 4 from J, leaving 17 bases between them. Germline values: CDR1 SGHTA, CDR2 FQGNSA. CDR3 size: 15 residues. For the CDR3, the DNA is TGTGCCAGCAGCTGGGGTGGGGGCAGTCAGTACGAGCAGTACGTC. It is translated as CASSWGGGSQYEQYV.

This chain links TRBV24-1 with TRBJ2-3; 7 nucleotides line up with TRBD1. The length of the CDR3 is 13 residues. CDR1 and CDR2 (germline): KGHDR, SFDVKD. Losses at the gene ends were 5 bases for V and 8 bases for J; bases not matched to a gene: 6. The CDR3 is CATSATGPRTQYF. The CDR3 nucleotides are TGTGCCACCAGTGCGACAGGGCCTCGTACGCAGTATTTT.

This clone was found a few times. The chain uses TRBV9 and TRBJ1-5, with D tentatively TRBD1 (5 bases). CDR3 length: 15 amino acids. V was trimmed by 0 bases and J by 2 bases, leaving 9 bases between them. Germline V gene data show CDR1 as SGDLS and CDR2 as YYNGEE. CDR3 nucleotides: TGTGCCAGCAGCGTAGACTCGGGGGGCAATCAGCCCCAGCATTTT. Translating gives CASSVDSGGNQPQHF.

V gene TRBV2 combines with J gene TRBJ1-1; TRBD1 matches 7 bases. The CDR3 extends over 15 amino acids. V lost 8 bases, J lost 0 bases, and 9 bases stayed unmatched. Germline assignment: CDR1 SNHLY and CDR2 FYNNEI. CDR3 residues: CASLQGRGMNTEAFF. The CDR3 nucleotides read TGTGCCAGCTTACAGGGGAGAGGGATGAACACTGAAGCTTTCTTT.

The chain carries TRBV30 and TRBJ2-2, with D maybe TRBD1 (5 bases). Germline V gene lookup returns CDR1 GTSNPN and CDR2 SVGIG (reference sequence). V lost 4 bases to trimming and J lost 4 bases, with 13 bases between them. CDR3 length equals 14 residues. DNA of the CDR3: TGTGCCTGGAAAGGCAGGGCCCTCACCGGGGAGCTGTTTTTT. Amino acids: CAWKGRALTGELFF.

The CDR3 spells CASSPRGQGSEKLFF. CDR3 DNA sequence: TGTGCCAGCAGTCCCCGGGGACAGGGGAGTGAAAAACTGTTTTTT. The rearrangement uses TRBV6-5 and TRBJ1-4, with 10 bases lining up with TRBD1. V shed 5 bases, J shed 7 bases, and the junction held 7 bases outside the gene matches. This CDR3 spans 15 amino acids. The germline gives CDR1 MNHEY, CDR2 SVGAGI.

This clone turned up a few times. This chain connects TRBV18 to TRBJ2-7; TRBD2 matches 10 bases. In germline, CDR1 is KGHSH, CDR2 LQKENI. V lost 3 bases and J lost 0; bases outside the gene matches: 2. The CDR3 runs 15 residues. CDR3 DNA sequence: TGTGCCAGCTCACCCCAGCGGGGGGGCTCCTACGAGCAGTACTTC. It translates to CASSPQRGGSYEQYF.

The chain uses TRBV5-1 and TRBJ1-2; D not certain. The germline gives CDR1 SGHRS, CDR2 YFSETQ. The V and J ends lost 0 bases and 2 bases respectively, with 5 bases between them. The CDR3 has 13 amino acids. CDR3 in amino acids: CASSLGENYGYTF. The CDR3 nucleotides read TGCGCCAGCAGCTTGGGAGAGAACTATGGCTACACCTTC. Variable domain in full (rest from reference TRBV5-1 and TRBJ1-2): KAGVTQTPRYLIKTRGQQVTLSCSPISGHRSVSWYQQTPGQGLQFLFEYFSETQRNKGNFPGRFSGRQFSNSRSEMNVSTLELGDSALYLCASSLGENYGYTFGSGTRLTVV.